This T cell receptor beta chain was recorded in a study of blood T cell repertoires in COVID-19. Clones were sequenced by immunoSEQ multiplex PCR, and TCRdb holds only the in-frame ones, with some missing. The sample has some 15,000 clones, around 82% seen once. The V gene's germline CDR1 is SGHTS and CDR2 YDEGEE. The CDR3 is 13 residues long. V shed 2 bases and J shed 9 bases, with 12 bases lying between them. The sequenced sample consisted of peripheral blood. The V call is TRBV5-8, the J call TRBJ1-5, with unresolved D. The receptor comes from a woman aged 55-70 years with acute or convalescent COVID-19. The CDR3 DNA is TGTGCCAGCAGCTTCCGGGGTCCCACGCCCCAGCATTTT. This translates into CASSFRGPTPQHF.